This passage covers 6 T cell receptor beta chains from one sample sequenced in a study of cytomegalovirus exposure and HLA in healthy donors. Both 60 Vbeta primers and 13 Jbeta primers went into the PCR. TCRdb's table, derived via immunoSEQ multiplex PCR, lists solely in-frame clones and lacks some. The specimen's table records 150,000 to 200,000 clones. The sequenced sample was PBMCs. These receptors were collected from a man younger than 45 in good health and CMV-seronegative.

The CDR3 spells CASSQNTGTGGLKTNYGYTF. The CDR3 nucleotides read TGTGCCAGCAGTCAAAATACCGGGACAGGGGGGTTGAAAACTAACTATGGCTACACCTTC. The rearrangement joins TRBV5-5 to TRBJ1-2; 11 bases are shared with TRBD1. This CDR3 region has 20 residues. The J segment lost 0 bases and the V segment lost 5 bases, leaving 18 bases of the junction unmatched. Germline V gene lookup returns CDR1 SGHKS and CDR2 YYEKEE (reference sequence).

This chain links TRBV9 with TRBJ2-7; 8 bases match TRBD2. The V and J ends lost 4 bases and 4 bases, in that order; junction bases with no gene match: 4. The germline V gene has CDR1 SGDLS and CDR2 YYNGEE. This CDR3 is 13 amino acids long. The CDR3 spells CASSPGGWYEQYF. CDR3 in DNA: TGTGCCAGCAGCCCGGGGGGGTGGTACGAGCAGTACTTC.

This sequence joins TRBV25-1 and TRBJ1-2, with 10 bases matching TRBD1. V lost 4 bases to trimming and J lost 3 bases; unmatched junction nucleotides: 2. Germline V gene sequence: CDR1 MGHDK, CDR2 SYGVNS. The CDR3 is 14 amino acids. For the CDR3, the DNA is TGTGCCAGCAGTGTGACAGGGGGCGACTATGGCTACACCTTC. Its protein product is CASSVTGGDYGYTF.

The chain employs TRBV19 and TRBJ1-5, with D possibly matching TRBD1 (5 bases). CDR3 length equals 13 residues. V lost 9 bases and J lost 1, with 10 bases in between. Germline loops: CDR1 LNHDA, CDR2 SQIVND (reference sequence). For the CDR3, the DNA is TGTGCCAGCGGACACATCAGCAATCAGCCCCAGCATTTT. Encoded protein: CASGHISNQPQHF. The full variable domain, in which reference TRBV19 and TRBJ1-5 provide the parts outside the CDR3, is DGGITQSPKYLFRKEGQNVTLSCEQNLNHDAMYWYRQDPGQGLRLIYYSQIVNDFQKGDIAEGYSVSREKKESFPLTVTSAQKNPTAFYLCASGHISNQPQHFGDGTRLSIL.

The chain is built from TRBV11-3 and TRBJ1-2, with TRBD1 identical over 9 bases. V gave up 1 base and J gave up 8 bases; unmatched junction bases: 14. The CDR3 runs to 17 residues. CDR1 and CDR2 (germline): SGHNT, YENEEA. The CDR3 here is CASSLVSPRDRVEGYTF. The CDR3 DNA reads TGTGCCAGCAGCTTAGTTTCCCCCCGGGACAGGGTTGAAGGCTACACCTTC. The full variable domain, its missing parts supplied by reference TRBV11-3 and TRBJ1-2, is EAGVVQSPRYKIIEKKQPVAFWCNPISGHNTLYWYLQNLGQGPELLIRYENEEAVDDSQLPKDRFSAERLKGVDSTLKIQPAELGDSAVYLCASSLVSPRDRVEGYTFGSGTRLTVV.

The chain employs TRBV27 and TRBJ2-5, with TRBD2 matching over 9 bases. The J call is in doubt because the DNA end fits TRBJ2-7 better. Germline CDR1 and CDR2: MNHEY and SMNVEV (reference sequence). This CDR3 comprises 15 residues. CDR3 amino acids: CASSQGGGRAFEQYF. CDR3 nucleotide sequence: TGTGCCAGCAGCCAAGGGGGCGGGAGGGCGTTCGAGCAGTACTTC.